The 7 T cell receptor beta chains in this list originate from one sample, sequenced in a study of technical replicates of blood from several donors. TCRdb's copy holds only in-frame clones and misses some; the assay was immunoSEQ multiplex PCR. Of some 80,000 clones in the sample, roughly 90% are singletons; the top ten hold approximately 0.39%. Sample: T cells isolated from PBMCs. The receptors come from a human donor in good health.

The chain couples TRBV4-3 to TRBJ2-5, with D perhaps matching TRBD1 (6 bases). The CDR3 is made up of 15 amino acids. V was pared by 1 base and J by 5 bases, with 14 bases between. Germline assignment: CDR1 LGHNA and CDR2 YSLEER. In DNA form, the CDR3 reads TGCGCCAGCAGCCAAGCCATTGGGGGCCGTGAGACCCAGTACTTC. Its protein is CASSQAIGGRETQYF.

The chain carries TRBV28 and TRBJ2-7; a weak D match, TRBD2 (6 bases). The germline CDR1 and CDR2 sequences are MDHEN and SYDVKM. V lost 6 bases, J lost 3 bases, and 30 bases lay in between. This CDR3 comprises 19 residues. This CDR3 reads CASRMQGLGGGGPFYEQYF. As DNA, the CDR3 is TGTGCCAGCAGGATGCAGGGTCTAGGTGGGGGAGGTCCCTTCTACGAGCAGTACTTC.

The chain joins TRBV19 to TRBJ2-7; 9 bases fit TRBD2. CDR1 LNHDA and CDR2 SQIVND come from the germline V gene (reference sequence). The ends lost 4 bases at V and 3 bases at J; junction bases unmatched: 4. CDR3 size: 14 residues. In DNA, the CDR3 is TGTGCCAGTAGTACTACTAGCGGGCTCTACGAGCAGTACTTC. It yields the protein CASSTTSGLYEQYF. Looking up the rest from reference TRBV19 and TRBJ2-7 gives the full variable domain: DGGITQSPKYLFRKEGQNVTLSCEQNLNHDAMYWYRQDPGQGLRLIYYSQIVNDFQKGDIAEGYSVSREKKESFPLTVTSAQKNPTAFYLCASSTTSGLYEQYFGPGTRLTVT.

Concerning this clone itself: Relative to the germline gene, one junction end is altered; a read error may explain this. The chain combines TRBV19 with TRBJ1-1; 8 bases map to TRBD1. The CDR3 has 17 residues. CDR1 LNHDA and CDR2 SQIVND come from the germline V gene (reference sequence). CDR3 nucleotides: TGTGCCAGTAGAATAGGGACAGGTGAAGGTTTGAACACTGAAGCTTTCTTT. Its protein product is CASRIGTGEGLNTEAFF.

The gene calls are TRBV10-3 and TRBJ1-4, with 10 bases that match TRBD1. Germline CDR1 is ENHRY and CDR2 is SYGVKD. This CDR3 comprises 15 residues. V dropped 2 bases and J dropped 4; count of bases not matched to a gene: 1. CDR3: CAISEGQGGNEKLFF. For the CDR3, the DNA is TGTGCCATCAGTGAGGGACAGGGGGGTAATGAAAAACTGTTTTTT.

This chain connects TRBV6-5 to TRBJ1-4, with D hard to call. The CDR3 spans 14 residues. V lost 0 bases to trimming and J lost 5 bases, with 7 bases between them. Germline V gene lookup returns CDR1 MNHEY and CDR2 SVGAGI. The CDR3 reads CASSYSQANEKLFF. The CDR3 region has the DNA TGTGCCAGCAGTTACTCACAAGCGAATGAAAAACTGTTTTTT.

The chain employs TRBV11-3 and TRBJ2-7; D may be TRBD2 (5 bases). Per germline, CDR1 SGHNT and CDR2 YENEEA. This CDR3 is built from 13 residues. Trimming shortened V by 1 base and J by 5 bases, and 9 bases separated the two germline ends. CDR3: CASSLVEGHEQYF. The CDR3 DNA reads TGTGCCAGCAGCTTAGTCGAGGGCCACGAGCAGTACTTC.